This paragraph covers one TCR beta chain sequence. One entry per CDR3 protein, called by TCRdb with MiXCR from the 5' RACE reads. The data hold approximately 690,000 distinct CDR3 sequences, with 6% to 6.5% observed a single time. The CDR3 covers 15 residues. CDR1 and CDR2 from the germline V gene are SGHNT and YENEEA. Trimming stripped 0 bases from V and 4 bases from J, with 10 bases between. This specimen belongs to a study of identical twins. The sequencing sample was made of naive T cells sorted from blood. The rearrangement uses TRBV11-3 and TRBJ2-1, with D perhaps TRBD1 or TRBD2 (5 bases each). This TCR came from a man aged 18-30 years in good health. CDR3 bases: TGTGCCAGCAGCTTAGAGAGGGGTACTTACAATGAGCAGTTCTTC. Protein product: CASSLERGTYNEQFF.